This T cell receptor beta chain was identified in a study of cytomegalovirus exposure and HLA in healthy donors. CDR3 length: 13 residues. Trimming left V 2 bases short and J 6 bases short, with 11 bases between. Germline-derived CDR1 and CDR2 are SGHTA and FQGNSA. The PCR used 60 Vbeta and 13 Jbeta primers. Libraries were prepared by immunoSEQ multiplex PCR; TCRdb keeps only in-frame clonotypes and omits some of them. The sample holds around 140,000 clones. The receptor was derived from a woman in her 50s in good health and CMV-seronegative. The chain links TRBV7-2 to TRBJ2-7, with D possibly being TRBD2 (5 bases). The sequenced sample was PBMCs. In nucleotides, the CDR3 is TGTGCCAGCAGCTTACTTGCGGGCCGCGAGCAGTACTTC. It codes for CASSLLAGREQYF.